This note documents a single T cell receptor beta chain sequence. The antigen is undetermined. CDR1 is SEHNR and CDR2 is FQNEAQ in the germline V gene (reference sequence). CDR3 length equals 17 residues. V was pared by 0 bases and J by 0 bases, with 12 bases between. The data are from a study of cytomegalovirus exposure and HLA in healthy donors. Study-level results: Sequencing artifact likely explains a cluster of highly shared sequence variants. Being productive about 90% or about 30% of the time was typical of most TCR beta V segments in an earlier analysis.

PCR involved 60 Vbeta and 13 Jbeta primers. Here immunoSEQ multiplex PCR was the method, and the copy in TCRdb shows in-frame clones only, minus some. The table has about 130,000 clones, 65% to 90% seen once. Sequenced material: PBMCs. The V and J genes are TRBV7-9 and TRBJ1-3; D unclear. This clonotype originated in a man in his fifties or sixties in good health and CMV-seronegative. The CDR3 nucleotides read TGTGCCAGCAGCTTAGCCGTCGGAGATCGCTCTGGAAACACCATATATTTT. Its protein product is CASSLAVGDRSGNTIYF.